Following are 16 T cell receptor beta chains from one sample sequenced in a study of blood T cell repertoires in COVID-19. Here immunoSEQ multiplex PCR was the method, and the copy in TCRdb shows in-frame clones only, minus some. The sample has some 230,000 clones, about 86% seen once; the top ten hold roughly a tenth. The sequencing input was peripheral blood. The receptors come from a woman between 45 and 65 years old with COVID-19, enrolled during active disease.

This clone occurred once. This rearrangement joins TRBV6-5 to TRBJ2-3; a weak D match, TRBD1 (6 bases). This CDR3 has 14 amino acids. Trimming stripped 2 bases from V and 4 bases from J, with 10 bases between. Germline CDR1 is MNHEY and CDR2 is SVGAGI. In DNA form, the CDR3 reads TGTGCCAGCAGTTACGGCAGGGGACCAGATACGCAGTATTTT. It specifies CASSYGRGPDTQYF.

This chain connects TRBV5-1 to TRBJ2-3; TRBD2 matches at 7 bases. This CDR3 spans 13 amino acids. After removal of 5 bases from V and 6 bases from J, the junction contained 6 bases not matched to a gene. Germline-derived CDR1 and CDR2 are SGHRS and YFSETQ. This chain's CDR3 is CASSWSGADTQYF. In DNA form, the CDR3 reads TGCGCCAGCAGTTGGAGCGGGGCGGATACGCAGTATTTT.

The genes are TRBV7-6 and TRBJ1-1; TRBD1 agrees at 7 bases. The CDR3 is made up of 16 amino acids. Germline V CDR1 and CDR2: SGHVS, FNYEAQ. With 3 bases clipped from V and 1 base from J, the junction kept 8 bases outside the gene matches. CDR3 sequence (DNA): TGTGCCAGCAGCTTCCGGACAGGATTAGCGAACACTGAAGCTTTCTTT. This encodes CASSFRTGLANTEAFF.

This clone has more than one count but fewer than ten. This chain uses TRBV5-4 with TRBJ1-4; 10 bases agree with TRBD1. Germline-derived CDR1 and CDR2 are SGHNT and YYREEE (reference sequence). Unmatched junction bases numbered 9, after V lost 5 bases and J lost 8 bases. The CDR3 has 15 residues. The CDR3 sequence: CASSRGTGAGEKLFF. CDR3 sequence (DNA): TGTGCCAGCAGTCGTGGGACAGGGGCTGGGGAAAAACTGTTTTTT.

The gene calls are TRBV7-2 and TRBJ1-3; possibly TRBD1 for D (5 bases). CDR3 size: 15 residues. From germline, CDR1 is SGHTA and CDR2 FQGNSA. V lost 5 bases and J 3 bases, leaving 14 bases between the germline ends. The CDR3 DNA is TGTGCCAGCAGCCTCGGTGGGGGGTTTGGAAACACCATATATTTT. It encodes CASSLGGGFGNTIYF.

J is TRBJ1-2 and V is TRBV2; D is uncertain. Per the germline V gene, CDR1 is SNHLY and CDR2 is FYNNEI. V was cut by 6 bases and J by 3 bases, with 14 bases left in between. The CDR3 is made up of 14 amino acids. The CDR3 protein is CASRSLTVYYGYTF. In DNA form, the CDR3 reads TGTGCCAGCAGATCCCTAACAGTTTACTATGGCTACACCTTC.

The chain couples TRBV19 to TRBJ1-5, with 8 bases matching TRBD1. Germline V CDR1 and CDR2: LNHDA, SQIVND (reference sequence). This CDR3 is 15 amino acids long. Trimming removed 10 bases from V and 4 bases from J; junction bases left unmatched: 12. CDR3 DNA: TGTGCCACCCGGGACAGGTTGGGTCTAAATCAGCCCCAGCATTTT. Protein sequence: CATRDRLGLNQPQHF.

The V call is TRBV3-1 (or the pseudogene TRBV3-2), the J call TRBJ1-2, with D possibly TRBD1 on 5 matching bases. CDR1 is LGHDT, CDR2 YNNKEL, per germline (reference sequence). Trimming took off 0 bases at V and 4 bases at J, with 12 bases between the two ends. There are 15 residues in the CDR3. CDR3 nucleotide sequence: TGTGCCAGCAGCCAAGATCTAGGGGCCAGCTATGGCTACACCTTC. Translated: CASSQDLGASYGYTF.

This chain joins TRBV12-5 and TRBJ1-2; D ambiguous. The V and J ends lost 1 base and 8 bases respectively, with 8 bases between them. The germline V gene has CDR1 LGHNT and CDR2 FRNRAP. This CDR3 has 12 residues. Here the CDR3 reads CASGLAPRGYTF. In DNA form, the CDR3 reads TGTGCTAGTGGTTTGGCACCCAGAGGCTACACCTTC.

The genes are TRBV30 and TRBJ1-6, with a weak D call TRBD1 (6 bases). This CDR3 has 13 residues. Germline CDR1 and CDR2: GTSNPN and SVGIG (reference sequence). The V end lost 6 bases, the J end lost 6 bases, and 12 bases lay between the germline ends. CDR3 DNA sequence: TGTGCCTGTTACGGACAGCTTAATTCACCCCTCCACTTT. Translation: CACYGQLNSPLHF.

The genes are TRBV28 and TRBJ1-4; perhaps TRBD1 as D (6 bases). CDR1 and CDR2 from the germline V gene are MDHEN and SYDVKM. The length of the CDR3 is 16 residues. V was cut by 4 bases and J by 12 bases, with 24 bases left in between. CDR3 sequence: CASSSYRVVLPTELFF. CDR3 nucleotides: TGTGCCAGCAGTTCCTACAGGGTTGTGTTACCCACGGAACTGTTTTTT.

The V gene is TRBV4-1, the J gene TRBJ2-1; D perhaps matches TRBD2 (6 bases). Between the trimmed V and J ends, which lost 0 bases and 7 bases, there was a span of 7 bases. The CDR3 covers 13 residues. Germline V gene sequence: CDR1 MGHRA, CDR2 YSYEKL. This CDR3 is CASSQDRENEQFF. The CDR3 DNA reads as TGCGCCAGCAGCCAAGATCGGGAGAATGAGCAGTTCTTC.

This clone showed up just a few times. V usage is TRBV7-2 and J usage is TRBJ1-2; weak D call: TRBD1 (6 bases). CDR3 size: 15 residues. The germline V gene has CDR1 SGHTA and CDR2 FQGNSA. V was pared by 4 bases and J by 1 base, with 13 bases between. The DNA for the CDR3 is TGTGCCAGCAGCTCAAGACAGGACCATAACTATGGCTACACCTTC. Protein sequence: CASSSRQDHNYGYTF.

The CDR3 DNA is TGTGCCAGCTCACTCGACAGGGGGGAAAAACTGTTTTTT. This sequence encodes CASSLDRGEKLFF. The chain recombines TRBV18 with TRBJ1-4, with TRBD1 identical over 9 bases. There are 13 residues in the CDR3. The V gene end was trimmed by 4 bases and the J gene end by 8 bases; junction bases not matched to a gene: 2. The germline gives CDR1 KGHSH, CDR2 LQKENI. Combining the CDR3 with reference TRBV18 and TRBJ1-4 gives the whole variable domain NAGVMQNPRHLVRRRGQEARLRCSPMKGHSHVYWYRQLPEEGLKFMVYLQKENIIDESGMPKERFSAEFPKEGPSILRIQQVVRGDSAAYFCASSLDRGEKLFFGSGTQLSVL.

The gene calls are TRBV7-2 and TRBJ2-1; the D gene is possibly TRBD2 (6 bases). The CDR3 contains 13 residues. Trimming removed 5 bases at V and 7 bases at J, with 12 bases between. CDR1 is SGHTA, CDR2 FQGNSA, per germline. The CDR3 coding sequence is TGTGCCAGCAGCATAGGGAGGAAAAATGAGCAGTTCTTC. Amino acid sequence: CASSIGRKNEQFF.

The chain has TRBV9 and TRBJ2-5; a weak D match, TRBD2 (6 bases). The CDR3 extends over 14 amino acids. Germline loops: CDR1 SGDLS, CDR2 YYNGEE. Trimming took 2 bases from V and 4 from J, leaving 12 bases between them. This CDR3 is CASSVGLGGETQYF. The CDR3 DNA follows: TGTGCCAGCAGCGTGGGACTCGGAGGAGAGACCCAGTACTTC.